This T cell receptor beta chain emerged from a study of blood T cells in healthy people across ages. This CDR3 region has 12 residues. V gave up 2 bases and J gave up 7 bases, with 11 bases separating them. CDR1 and CDR2 (germline): DFQATT, SNEGSKA (reference sequence). They isolated at least 7 million PBMCs from each sample. Sample-barcoded 5' priming and a J-beta primer mix drove a second PCR of roughly 7 to 11 cycles. TCRdb passed the 5' RACE reads through MiXCR, listing each CDR3 protein once. The sample has approximately 2,000,000 distinct CDR3 sequences; about 39% are singletons. The chain has TRBV20-1 and TRBJ1-2; D gene unclear. Sequencing was carried out using blood. The TCR was taken from a human donor in good health. CDR3 loop: CSARQPTGGYTF. CDR3 nucleotide sequence: TGCAGTGCTAGACAACCTACTGGTGGCTACACCTTC.